The 2 T cell receptor beta chains below were found in one sample sequenced in a study of cytomegalovirus exposure and HLA in healthy donors. Primers for the PCR totalled 60 Vbeta and 13 Jbeta. Method: immunoSEQ multiplex PCR; TCRdb's copy keeps in-frame clones and lacks some. In the table there are approximately 130,000 clones, around three quarters of which are singletons. The sequenced sample was PBMCs. The receptors originated from a woman in her sixties or seventies in good health and CMV-seropositive.

The chain combines TRBV7-9 with TRBJ2-5, with 7 nucleotides matching TRBD2. The CDR3 has 14 residues. Per the germline V gene, CDR1 is SEHNR and CDR2 is FQNEAQ (reference sequence). The ends lost 6 bases at V and 4 bases at J; junction bases unmatched: 8. CDR3 sequence reads: CASSPTAGVETQYF. In DNA form, the CDR3 reads TGTGCCAGCAGTCCAACCGCGGGGGTAGAGACCCAGTACTTC. The whole variable domain, filled in from reference TRBV7-9 and TRBJ2-5, reads DTGVSQNPRHKITKRGQNVTFRCDPISEHNRLYWYRQTLGQGPEFLTYFQNEAQLEKSRLLSDRFSAERPKGSFSTLEIQRTEQGDSAMYLCASSPTAGVETQYFGPGTRLLVL.

The chain combines TRBV5-4 with TRBJ2-1; TRBD2 matches 7 bases. V was pared by 4 bases and J by 4 bases, with 5 bases of the junction left unmatched. Germline V gene lookup returns CDR1 SGHNT and CDR2 YYREEE (reference sequence). The CDR3 has 14 amino acids. CDR3 sequence reads: CASSQYSGYNEQFF. Written as DNA, the CDR3 is TGTGCCAGCAGCCAGTATAGCGGGTACAATGAGCAGTTCTTC.